These 28 T cell receptor beta chains share one sample of origin, sequenced in a study of cytomegalovirus exposure and HLA in healthy donors. Sequenced by immunoSEQ multiplex PCR; TCRdb stores in-frame clones only, minus some. The table shows 140,000 to 150,000 clones, with around 93% occurring only once. Sequenced sample: PBMCs. These receptors all stem from a man aged 18 to 29 in good health and CMV-seropositive.

This chain links TRBV7-9 with TRBJ2-7, with D tentatively TRBD1 (5 bases). CDR1 is SEHNR and CDR2 is FQNEAQ in the germline V gene (reference sequence). This CDR3 comprises 18 residues. V dropped 3 bases and J dropped 0 bases, with 21 bases sitting between them. The CDR3, as DNA: TGTGCCAGCAGCTTGTCGAACAAGGCCAATGGGGCCTCCTACGAGCAGTACTTC. This codes for CASSLSNKANGASYEQYF.

The chain recombines TRBV30 with TRBJ2-6; tentatively, D is TRBD2 (5 bases). V dropped 5 bases and J dropped 3 bases, with 11 bases sitting between them. This CDR3 is built from 14 residues. From germline, CDR1 is GTSNPN and CDR2 SVGIG (reference sequence). The CDR3 sequence: CAWRGGFGANVLTF. The CDR3 region has the DNA TGTGCCTGGCGAGGAGGTTTTGGGGCCAACGTCCTGACTTTC.

V and J are TRBV2 and TRBJ2-3; 12 bases align to TRBD2. Trimming at V came to 7 bases and at J to 7 bases, leaving 6 bases not matched to a gene. Germline CDR1 and CDR2: SNHLY and FYNNEI. The CDR3 contains 14 residues. CDR3 region: CASNPGLAGHTQYF. CDR3 nucleotides: TGTGCCAGCAATCCGGGACTAGCGGGTCATACGCAGTATTTT.

The rearrangement links TRBV9 to TRBJ2-1; 9 nucleotides align to TRBD2. Trimming removed 2 bases from V and 1 base from J; junction bases left unmatched: 4. The CDR3 is 16 residues long. Per germline, CDR1 SGDLS and CDR2 YYNGEE. The CDR3 nucleotides read TGTGCCAGCAGCGTCGCTAGCGGGACATCCTACAATGAGCAGTTCTTC. Protein sequence: CASSVASGTSYNEQFF.

The genes are TRBV27 and TRBJ2-7; 12 nucleotides align to TRBD2. With V trimmed by 6 bases and J by 2 bases, 17 bases remained unmatched. The CDR3 contains 19 residues. Germline lookup yields CDR1 MNHEY and CDR2 SMNVEV (reference sequence). CDR3 region: CASSRPRLTSGSGPYEQYF. The CDR3 DNA reads as TGTGCCAGCAGCCGACCGCGGTTGACTAGCGGGAGTGGTCCCTACGAGCAGTACTTC.

The chain carries TRBV28 and TRBJ1-4; no definite D call. The CDR3 spans 17 residues. The V and J ends lost 5 bases and 4 bases respectively, with 20 bases between them. Germline V CDR1 and CDR2: MDHEN, SYDVKM. The CDR3 nucleotides are TGTGCCAGCAGTACTCCCAACCGCGGGATATATAATGAAAAACTGTTTTTT. Its protein product is CASSTPNRGIYNEKLFF.

This chain joins TRBV5-4 and TRBJ2-2, with D maybe TRBD1 (5 bases). The ends were cut back, 0 bases at V and 5 bases at J, with 11 bases in the middle. The CDR3 sequence is 15 residues long. From germline, CDR1 is SGHNT and CDR2 YYREEE (reference sequence). The DNA of the CDR3 is TGTGCCAGCAGCTTGGGACAGCAAAGGACCGGGGAGCTGTTTTTT. Amino acids: CASSLGQQRTGELFF.

The rearrangement joins TRBV11-3 to TRBJ2-3, with 10 bases fitting TRBD2. CDR3 length: 16 residues. V was clipped by 3 bases and J by 1 base; unmatched bases: 4. CDR1 and CDR2 (germline): SGHNT, YENEEA. CDR3: CASSFKREGGTDTQYF. The CDR3, as DNA: TGTGCCAGCAGCTTTAAGCGGGAGGGGGGCACAGATACGCAGTATTTT. Filled out from reference TRBV11-3 and TRBJ2-3, the complete variable domain reads EAGVVQSPRYKIIEKKQPVAFWCNPISGHNTLYWYLQNLGQGPELLIRYENEEAVDDSQLPKDRFSAERLKGVDSTLKIQPAELGDSAVYLCASSFKREGGTDTQYFGPGTRLTVL.

This clone was seen more than once but under ten times. The chain employs TRBV27 and TRBJ2-7; no definite D call. This CDR3 has 13 amino acids. The germline gives CDR1 MNHEY, CDR2 SMNVEV (reference sequence). The V end was cut by 4 bases, the J end by 2 bases, with 9 bases between. CDR3 in amino acids: CASSYSPTYEQYF. The CDR3 DNA follows: TGTGCCAGCAGTTATAGTCCGACCTACGAGCAGTACTTC.

The rearrangement uses TRBV5-1 and TRBJ2-1; D may be TRBD2 (6 bases). CDR1 is SGHRS, CDR2 YFSETQ, per germline. The CDR3 sequence is 14 residues long. The V end was cut by 2 bases, the J end by 6 bases, with 12 bases between. Written as DNA, the CDR3 is TGCGCCAGCAGCTTTTCCGCGGGGTTCAATGAGCAGTTCTTC. It codes for CASSFSAGFNEQFF.

The chain couples TRBV7-2 to TRBJ2-1; weak D call: TRBD1 (6 bases). The CDR3 sequence is 15 residues long. V was cut by 1 base and J by 3 bases, with 10 bases left in between. Germline CDR1 and CDR2: SGHTA and FQGNSA. This chain's CDR3 is CASSLDGTNYNEQFF. CDR3 DNA sequence: TGTGCCAGCAGCTTAGATGGGACAAACTACAATGAGCAGTTCTTC.

V and J are TRBV4-2 and TRBJ2-3; D perhaps matches TRBD2 (5 bases). CDR1 LGHNA and CDR2 YNFKEQ come from the germline V gene. The germline V and J ends were trimmed by 4 bases and 8 bases, with 19 bases remaining between them. The CDR3 loop spans 15 amino acids. This CDR3 is CASSPFSTRDGTQYF. The CDR3 DNA follows: TGTGCCAGCAGCCCCTTTTCTACTAGGGATGGTACGCAGTATTTT.

The rearrangement links TRBV5-1 to TRBJ1-1; D is possibly TRBD1 (5 bases). V was pared by 4 bases and J by 1 base, with 8 bases between. Per the germline V gene, CDR1 is SGHRS and CDR2 is YFSETQ. This CDR3 comprises 13 residues. The CDR3 spells CASSPGQNTEAFF. DNA for the CDR3: TGCGCCAGCAGCCCTGGACAGAACACTGAAGCTTTCTTT.

CDR3: CASSKEPTGTSGANEQFF. Here the CDR3 DNA reads TGCGCCAGCAGCAAGGAGCCCACCGGGACTAGCGGGGCCAATGAGCAGTTCTTC. The chain employs TRBV5-1 and TRBJ2-1; TRBD2 agrees at 13 bases. The CDR3 contains 18 residues. With 4 bases clipped from V and 6 bases from J, the junction kept 13 bases outside the gene matches. In germline, CDR1 is SGHRS, CDR2 YFSETQ.

In its sample, this clone was seen once. This rearrangement joins TRBV18 to TRBJ2-7, with D unclear. V lost 2 bases and J 6 bases, leaving 11 bases between the germline ends. Germline lookup yields CDR1 KGHSH and CDR2 LQKENI. The CDR3 runs to 13 residues. The CDR3 sequence is CASSPGRRLEQYF. CDR3 nucleotides: TGTGCCAGCTCACCAGGGCGAAGGCTCGAGCAGTACTTC.

The V and J genes are TRBV4-1 and TRBJ2-5; 7 nucleotides line up with TRBD1. This CDR3 region has 17 residues. V dropped 0 bases and J dropped 1; count of bases not matched to a gene: 8. Per the germline V gene, CDR1 is MGHRA and CDR2 is YSYEKL. The CDR3 region has the DNA TGCGCCAGCAGCCAAGATCAAACGAGACAGGGCCAAGAGACCCAGTACTTC. Translated, it gives CASSQDQTRQGQETQYF.

The genes are TRBV28 and TRBJ2-7; D gene uncertain. With 3 bases removed from V and 7 bases from J, the gap between germline ends came to 16 bases. Germline V lookup: CDR1 MDHEN, CDR2 SYDVKM. The CDR3 contains 14 residues. The CDR3 coding sequence is TGTGCCAGCAGTTTGAACAAACCCTCGAGGGAGCAGTACTTC. It translates to CASSLNKPSREQYF.

As for this clone: This CDR3 is also generated by other DNA sequences in the sample. V is TRBV5-1 and J is TRBJ2-1; 8 nucleotides line up with TRBD1. Germline V gene sequence: CDR1 SGHRS, CDR2 YFSETQ. The CDR3 is 13 amino acids. Germline trimming cut 7 bases from V and 3 bases from J; bases unmatched to any gene: 3. In DNA, the CDR3 is TGCGCCAGCCGCGGACAGGGCTACAATGAGCAGTTCTTC. Encoded protein: CASRGQGYNEQFF.

Here the CDR3 DNA reads TGTGCCAGCAGAGCAGCGGGCAGCTCCTACGAGCAGTACTTC. Protein sequence: CASRAAGSSYEQYF. The J gene is TRBJ2-7, the V gene TRBV27; a possible D gene is TRBD2 (6 bases). The length of the CDR3 is 14 residues. With 6 bases removed from V and 0 bases from J, the gap between germline ends came to 12 bases. Germline CDR1 is MNHEY and CDR2 is SMNVEV (reference sequence).

This chain links TRBV5-8 with TRBJ2-4, with D tentatively TRBD2 (7 bases). With 4 bases removed from V and 1 base from J, the gap between germline ends came to 18 bases. In germline, CDR1 is SGHTS, CDR2 YDEGEE. This CDR3 contains 17 residues. In DNA form, the CDR3 reads TGTGCCAGCAGCCCACAGGAGGGGGGGTTCGCCAAAAACATTCAGTACTTC. Amino acids: CASSPQEGGFAKNIQYF.

This sequence joins TRBV19 and TRBJ2-5, with TRBD2 as a possible D gene (6 bases). In germline, CDR1 is LNHDA, CDR2 SQIVND (reference sequence). The ends were cut back, 3 bases at V and 4 bases at J, with 12 bases in the middle. CDR3 length equals 14 residues. CDR3 in DNA: TGTGCCAGTAGTATCTGGAGGGACGCAGAGACCCAGTACTTC. It is translated as CASSIWRDAETQYF. Together with reference TRBV19 and TRBJ2-5, the CDR3 gives the full variable domain: DGGITQSPKYLFRKEGQNVTLSCEQNLNHDAMYWYRQDPGQGLRLIYYSQIVNDFQKGDIAEGYSVSREKKESFPLTVTSAQKNPTAFYLCASSIWRDAETQYFGPGTRLLVL.

V usage is TRBV19 and J usage is TRBJ2-7; 10 bases are a match to TRBD1. V was pared by 4 bases and J by 2 bases, with 2 bases of the junction left unmatched. Germline-derived CDR1 and CDR2 are LNHDA and SQIVND (reference sequence). The CDR3 length is 14 residues. The CDR3 DNA follows: TGTGCCAGTAGTAGGACAGGGGGTGCCTACGAGCAGTACTTC. Protein product: CASSRTGGAYEQYF.

The J gene is TRBJ2-5, the V gene TRBV5-4; tentatively, D is TRBD2 (5 bases). The germline V gene has CDR1 SGHNT and CDR2 YYREEE (reference sequence). With 6 bases removed from V and 5 bases from J, the gap between germline ends came to 11 bases. This CDR3 comprises 12 residues. The CDR3, as DNA: TGTGCCAGCAAAGGGCGGGCTGAGACCCAGTACTTC. Encoded protein: CASKGRAETQYF.

The chain joins TRBV7-3 to TRBJ2-7; weak D call: TRBD1 (6 bases). The V gene's germline CDR1 is SGHTA and CDR2 FQGTGA. The CDR3 runs to 13 residues. V was shortened by 3 bases and J by 5 bases, with 11 bases between the two germline ends. The CDR3 DNA reads TGTGCCAGCAGCTTCGACAGGTTCCACGAGCAGTACTTC. It encodes CASSFDRFHEQYF.

The chain couples TRBV5-8 to TRBJ2-6; TRBD1 agrees at 7 bases. This CDR3 comprises 16 residues. CDR1 is SGHTS, CDR2 YDEGEE, per germline. The junction had 2 bases not matched to a gene; V was cut back by 0 bases and J by 2 bases. In DNA form, the CDR3 reads TGTGCCAGCAGCTTGGGACAGGGAGCTGGGGCCAACGTCCTGACTTTC. It encodes CASSLGQGAGANVLTF.

The V and J genes are TRBV11-2 and TRBJ1-5, with 8 positions matching TRBD1. Germline CDR1 is SGHAT and CDR2 is FQNNGV. The CDR3 spans 15 residues. V was clipped by 5 bases and J by 1 base; unmatched bases: 4. CDR3 loop: CASSLTGGSNQPQHF. CDR3 nucleotides: TGTGCCAGCAGCCTTACAGGGGGAAGCAATCAGCCCCAGCATTTT.

V is TRBV4-2 and J is TRBJ2-5, with 12 bases that match TRBD2. The V gene's germline CDR1 is LGHNA and CDR2 YNFKEQ. CDR3 length: 18 amino acids. Germline trimming cut 1 base from V and 0 bases from J; bases unmatched to any gene: 6. This CDR3 reads CASSQGLAGVGHQETQYF. The CDR3 DNA is TGTGCCAGCAGCCAAGGACTAGCGGGAGTTGGCCACCAAGAGACCCAGTACTTC.

CDR3 bases: TGTGCCAGCGGCAGGGAGGGTGGCTACACCTTC. Translation: CASGREGGYTF. The V and J genes are TRBV28 and TRBJ1-2; possibly TRBD1 for D (5 bases). The CDR3 sequence is 11 residues long. CDR1 and CDR2 (germline): MDHEN, SYDVKM. Trimming stripped 8 bases from V and 7 bases from J, with 11 bases between.